Below are 10 T cell receptor beta chains sequenced from a single sample in a study of blood T cell repertoires in COVID-19. TCRdb's copy holds only in-frame clones and misses some; the assay was immunoSEQ multiplex PCR. Of 55,000 to 80,000 clones detected, roughly three quarters appear once; the ten largest clones hold roughly 8.3%. The sample was peripheral blood. Receptor source: a human donor in a cohort sampled during active COVID-19.

V usage is TRBV7-2 and J usage is TRBJ2-2; 10 bases are shared with TRBD2. J was trimmed by 10 bases and V by 2 bases; bases with no gene match: 4. This CDR3 comprises 14 residues. Germline values: CDR1 SGHTA, CDR2 FQGNSA. The CDR3 reads CASSLLAGVKELFF. CDR3 DNA sequence: TGTGCCAGCAGCTTACTAGCGGGAGTGAAGGAGCTGTTTTTT.

The V call is TRBV7-2, the J call TRBJ2-1, with D uncertain. Trimming took 5 bases from V and 7 from J, leaving 12 bases between them. The CDR3 is 13 amino acids. From germline, CDR1 is SGHTA and CDR2 FQGNSA. The CDR3 nucleotides read TGTGCCAGCAGCCCAGCGTCCAGAAATGAGCAGTTCTTC. Its translation is CASSPASRNEQFF.

The rearrangement links TRBV4-3 to TRBJ1-4; 8 nucleotides match TRBD1. Germline CDR1 is LGHNA and CDR2 is YSLEER. This CDR3 spans 16 amino acids. The junction had 9 bases not matched to a gene; V was cut back by 1 base and J by 8 bases. The CDR3 sequence: CASSQGTGTGNEKLFF. CDR3 sequence (DNA): TGCGCCAGCAGCCAAGGAACCGGGACAGGAAACGAAAAACTGTTTTTT.

This clone was counted between two and nine times. This chain connects TRBV6-5 to TRBJ1-4, with 7 nucleotides matching TRBD1. Germline values: CDR1 MNHEY, CDR2 SVGAGI. J gave up 6 bases and V 6 bases, and 10 bases lay outside the gene matches. The CDR3 consists of 15 residues. CDR3 residues: CASRRTGAVDEKLFF. The CDR3 nucleotides are TGTGCCAGCAGAAGAACAGGGGCCGTGGATGAAAAACTGTTTTTT.

The chain recombines TRBV13 with TRBJ2-5, with 7 bases fitting TRBD1. Trimming took 8 bases from V and 5 from J; bases not matched to a gene: 5. Germline values: CDR1 PRHDT, CDR2 FYEKMQ (reference sequence). This CDR3 has 12 residues. In DNA form, the CDR3 reads TGTGCCAGCGGAACACAGGGGGAGACCCAGTACTTC. This gives the protein CASGTQGETQYF.

A word on this clone: Other DNA variants within this sample encode the same CDR3. V is TRBV28 and J is TRBJ2-1; 11 positions match TRBD2. Germline values: CDR1 MDHEN, CDR2 SYDVKM. The length of the CDR3 is 16 residues. The J segment lost 0 bases and the V segment lost 5 bases, leaving 3 bases of the junction unmatched. CDR3 nucleotides: TGTGCCAGCAGTCCTACTAGCGGGAGCTCCTACAATGAGCAGTTCTTC. Protein: CASSPTSGSSYNEQFF.

The rearrangement joins TRBV5-1 to TRBJ2-1; 7 positions match TRBD2. J was trimmed by 7 bases and V by 0 bases; bases with no gene match: 7. Germline values: CDR1 SGHRS, CDR2 YFSETQ. The CDR3 length is 15 residues. CDR3 region: CASSLVAGEGNEQFF. CDR3 DNA sequence: TGCGCCAGCAGCTTGGTTGCGGGAGAGGGTAATGAGCAGTTCTTC. Combining the CDR3 with reference TRBV5-1 and TRBJ2-1 gives the whole variable domain KAGVTQTPRYLIKTRGQQVTLSCSPISGHRSVSWYQQTPGQGLQFLFEYFSETQRNKGNFPGRFSGRQFSNSRSEMNVSTLELGDSALYLCASSLVAGEGNEQFFGPGTRLTVL.

This sequence joins TRBV27 and TRBJ1-4, with no clear D. This CDR3 has 13 amino acids. The V gene lost 7 bases and the J gene lost 5 bases, with 11 bases spanning the gap. CDR1 is MNHEY and CDR2 is SMNVEV in the germline V gene (reference sequence). CDR3 loop: CASMSGQNEKLFF. Here the CDR3 DNA reads TGTGCCAGCATGAGTGGGCAGAATGAAAAACTGTTTTTT.

The chain joins TRBV7-8 to TRBJ2-2; 7 bases are shared with TRBD1. V was pared by 4 bases and J by 5 bases, with 10 bases of the junction left unmatched. This CDR3 region has 16 residues. Germline-derived CDR1 and CDR2 are SGHVS and FQNEAQ. CDR3 in DNA: TGTGCCAGCAGCTCCTCTGACAGGGCGGAAACCGGGGAGCTGTTTTTT. Encoded protein: CASSSSDRAETGELFF.

The V call is TRBV7-2, the J call TRBJ1-2; 7 positions agree with TRBD1. Germline V gene data show CDR1 as SGHTA and CDR2 as FQGNSA. V lost 5 bases, J lost 0 bases, and 9 bases stayed unmatched. CDR3 size: 16 residues. CDR3 nucleotide sequence: TGTGCCAGCAGCGCACCGCCAGGGACAGCTAACTATGGCTACACCTTC. Its translation is CASSAPPGTANYGYTF.